These 10 T cell receptor beta chains originate from one sample sequenced in a study of blood T cell repertoires in COVID-19. The assay was immunoSEQ multiplex PCR, and TCRdb's table has in-frame clones only and misses some. The sample lists about 440,000 clones; approximately 88% were seen once. The sequencing sample was made of peripheral blood. The receptor set was obtained from a woman aged 45-60 years with COVID-19, enrolled during active disease.

The chain carries TRBV5-4 and TRBJ2-7; D is ambiguous. The CDR3 has 14 amino acids. V lost 4 bases and J lost 2, with 13 bases in between. Germline CDR1 and CDR2: SGHNT and YYREEE (reference sequence). CDR3 bases: TGTGCCAGCAGCCGGTCGGTTTTTCCCTACGAGCAGTACTTC. This codes for CASSRSVFPYEQYF.

This rearrangement joins TRBV6-2 or TRBV6-3 to TRBJ1-2, with TRBD1 as a possible D gene (5 bases). There are 18 residues in the CDR3. Germline V gene lookup returns CDR1 MNHEY and CDR2 SVGEGT. V lost 4 bases and J lost 4, with 25 bases in between. The CDR3 nucleotides read TGTGCCAGCAGTTCCATGCTTTATTCCCGCGGACAAGTCTATGGCTACACCTTC. This gives the protein CASSSMLYSRGQVYGYTF.

The rearrangement joins TRBV9 to TRBJ1-1; D unresolved. Trimming took off 4 bases at V and 5 bases at J, with 15 bases between the two ends. CDR3 size: 14 residues. Per the germline V gene, CDR1 is SGDLS and CDR2 is YYNGEE. CDR3 protein: CASSPRGVRTEAFF. The DNA for the CDR3 is TGTGCCAGCAGCCCCCGGGGAGTACGGACTGAAGCTTTCTTT.

The rearrangement joins TRBV7-8 to TRBJ1-1, with a weak D call TRBD1 (6 bases). Trimming removed 5 bases at V and 3 bases at J, with 25 bases between. This CDR3 spans 18 amino acids. From germline, CDR1 is SGHVS and CDR2 FQNEAQ. CDR3 in amino acids: CASSPLRDTLFRDTEAFF. DNA for the CDR3: TGTGCCAGCAGCCCTTTGAGGGACACCCTATTCAGGGACACTGAAGCTTTCTTT.

The chain combines TRBV5-4 with TRBJ2-2, with TRBD2 as a possible D gene (5 bases). In germline, CDR1 is SGHNT, CDR2 YYREEE (reference sequence). Trimming took 0 bases from V and 5 from J, leaving 8 bases between them. The CDR3 contains 14 residues. As DNA, the CDR3 is TGTGCCAGCAGCTTGGGGCGGGCGACCGGGGAGCTGTTTTTT. Protein product: CASSLGRATGELFF.

Comment on this clone: The same CDR3 is also encoded by other DNA sequences in this sample. The rearrangement links TRBV5-1 to TRBJ1-2; D not certain. Trimming left V 4 bases short and J 1 base short, with 8 bases between. Germline CDR1 SGHRS, CDR2 YFSETQ. The CDR3 has 13 residues. The CDR3 bases are TGCGCCAGCAGCCCCGAGGGTAACTATGGCTACACCTTC. This encodes CASSPEGNYGYTF.

This clone was found once. The chain joins TRBV5-5 to TRBJ1-5, with 8 bases aligning to TRBD1. The CDR3 consists of 15 residues. V dropped 4 bases and J dropped 4; count of bases not matched to a gene: 7. The V gene's germline CDR1 is SGHKS and CDR2 YYEKEE (reference sequence). In DNA form, the CDR3 reads TGTGCCAGCAGCACTGGACAGGGAACAAATCAGCCCCAGCATTTT. Protein: CASSTGQGTNQPQHF.

For this clone: Other nucleotide sequences in the sample specify the same CDR3. The V gene is TRBV9, the J gene TRBJ2-1; 10 nucleotides agree with TRBD2. Germline CDR1 reads SGDLS; CDR2 reads YYNGEE. The CDR3 extends over 15 amino acids. V lost 0 bases to trimming and J lost 3 bases; unmatched junction nucleotides: 0. CDR3: CASSVASGGYNEQFF. CDR3 bases: TGTGCCAGCAGCGTAGCTAGCGGGGGCTACAATGAGCAGTTCTTC.

V gene TRBV12-3 or TRBV12-4 combines with J gene TRBJ2-1, with D hard to call. CDR3 size: 12 residues. V was clipped by 3 bases and J by 3 bases, with 3 bases between them. CDR3 bases: TGTGCCAGCAGTTTTCACTACAATGAGCAGTTCTTC. It codes for CASSFHYNEQFF.

In its sample, this clone was seen once. The CDR3 is CASSYRGQTNSPLHF. The DNA of the CDR3 is TGTGCCAGCAGCTACCGGGGACAGACTAATTCACCCCTCCACTTT. V and J are TRBV7-9 and TRBJ1-6; 7 bases are shared with TRBD1. V was clipped by 4 bases and J by 6 bases; unmatched bases: 6. The CDR3 covers 15 residues. Germline-derived CDR1 and CDR2 are SEHNR and FQNEAQ (reference sequence).